These 11 T cell receptor beta chains originate from one sample sequenced in a study of tumor-infiltrating lymphocytes in primary liver carcinoma. TCR beta cDNA was made from 500 ng total RNA with a constant-region primer. Amplification in three nested multiplex PCR rounds with slightly modified ARM-PCR gave rise to TCR beta libraries. A C-beta reverse primer was combined with TRBV1-TRBV30 forward primers in the first two PCR rounds, and each round had around 11 cycles. TCRdb itself ran the multiplex PCR reads through MiXCR, one entry per CDR3 protein. Of 80,000 to 100,000 distinct CDR3 sequences in the sample, around 68% were seen once. The tissue used was unsorted bulk material of roughly 17-33 mg. RNA and DNA were co-extracted from it with the AllPrep DNA/RNA mini kit. Sequencing was performed on tumor-adjacent normal liver tissue. The source of these receptors is a man aged 40-49 years with primary liver carcinoma and hepatitis B virus infection.

The chain links TRBV29-1 to TRBJ2-3; D is possibly TRBD1 (6 bases). Trimming stripped 2 bases from V and 12 bases from J, with 24 bases between. The germline V gene has CDR1 SQVTM and CDR2 ANQGSEA. The length of the CDR3 is 15 residues. The CDR3 region has the DNA TGCAGCGTTGAATCGGAGACAGGAGGAGCAGATATTCAGTATTTT. Translated: CSVESETGGADIQYF.

This clonotype occurred a few times. The chain recombines TRBV7-9 with TRBJ2-3, with TRBD1 identical over 8 bases. This CDR3 comprises 15 residues. Germline values: CDR1 SEHNR, CDR2 FQNEAQ (reference sequence). The junction had 5 bases not matched to a gene; V was cut back by 5 bases and J by 1 base. The CDR3 DNA follows: TGTGCCAGCAGCCCCAGGGGGCGAGGCACAGATACGCAGTATTTT. Amino acids: CASSPRGRGTDTQYF.

This chain uses TRBV28 with TRBJ2-3, with a tentative D call TRBD2 (5 bases). The CDR3 length is 14 residues. V lost 3 bases, J lost 7 bases, and 14 bases lay in between. Germline V lookup: CDR1 MDHEN, CDR2 SYDVKM. CDR3 coding DNA: TGTGCCAGCAGTTTTCCGGGATTTACAAATACGCAGTATTTT. It codes for CASSFPGFTNTQYF.

Of note for this clonotype: The junction departs from the called germline gene at one end, perhaps through a read error. The rearrangement uses TRBV11-2 and TRBJ1-4, with D possibly matching TRBD1 (6 bases). CDR1 is SGHAT, CDR2 FQNNGV, per germline. This CDR3 has 14 amino acids. Written as DNA, the CDR3 is TGTGCCAGCAGCTTCGGACAGAGCGTTGAAAAGCTGTTTTTT. Protein: CASSFGQSVEKLFF.

V usage is TRBV5-6 and J usage is TRBJ1-1, with 7 bases identical to TRBD1. The CDR3 is made up of 17 amino acids. Trimming at V came to 4 bases and at J to 4 bases, leaving 16 bases not matched to a gene. Germline V CDR1 and CDR2: SGHDT, YYEEEE. CDR3 in amino acids: CASSHEGAGILGTEAFF. CDR3 sequence (DNA): TGTGCCAGCAGCCATGAGGGGGCAGGGATTTTAGGCACTGAAGCTTTCTTT.

Notes on this clonotype: The conserved phenylalanine or tryptophan normally closing the CDR3 is absent here, so this likely arose from a read error. The DNA is left out, because the CDR3 cannot be placed on it with certainty; the CDR3 is given as TCRdb lists it. This chain uses TRBV10-3 with TRBJ1-6. Germline V gene data show CDR1 as ENHRY and CDR2 as SYGVKD. The CDR3 is 15 residues long, ends included. The CDR3 reads CAISDGGPAGSPIHS.

V gene TRBV20-1 combines with J gene TRBJ2-1, with 9 nucleotides matching TRBD2. With V trimmed by 1 base and J by 4 bases, 5 bases remained unmatched. This CDR3 region has 15 residues. Germline-derived CDR1 and CDR2 are DFQATT and SNEGSKA (reference sequence). The CDR3 DNA follows: TGCAGTGCTAGAGCTAGCGGGATCCGGTACAATGAGCAGTTCTTC. It codes for CSARASGIRYNEQFF.

The chain carries TRBV24-1 and TRBJ2-7; TRBD1 might be the D (6 bases). Germline V gene sequence: CDR1 KGHDR, CDR2 SFDVKD. This CDR3 region has 13 residues. Trimming stripped 7 bases from V and 7 bases from J, with 16 bases between. CDR3 bases: TGTGCCACCAGGTTGGGGGCAGAGGATGAGCAGTACTTC. Encoded protein: CATRLGAEDEQYF.

About this clonotype itself: A clone one base away is much larger, so this may be a read error. The J gene is TRBJ2-7, the V gene TRBV10-3; 11 positions agree with TRBD2. This CDR3 region has 17 residues. Germline loops: CDR1 ENHRY, CDR2 SYGVKD. The CDR3 region is CAIRRTSGSIDAYEHYF. For the CDR3, the DNA is TGTGCCATCAGGAGGACTAGCGGGTCGATCGACGCCTACGAGCATTACTTC.

A remark on this clonotype: The CDR3 ends on some other residue instead of the conserved phenylalanine or tryptophan, so this is likely a read error. The chain combines TRBV11-2 with TRBJ2-7; the D gene could be TRBD1 or TRBD2 (5 bases each). This CDR3 contains 13 residues. The V gene lost 6 bases and the J gene lost 9 bases, with 18 bases spanning the gap. CDR1 is SGHAT and CDR2 is FQNNGV in the germline V gene. The DNA for the CDR3 is TGTGCCAGCAGTTCCGAGGGGTGGAACGGGCAGTACTCC. Translation: CASSSEGWNGQYS.

This clonotype came up a few times. The CDR3 DNA sequence: TGTGCCAGCACTCAAGGGGCTAGCGGGAGTCGAAGCACAGATACGCAGTATTTT. Translation gives CASTQGASGSRSTDTQYF. The chain links TRBV21-1 to TRBJ2-3; the D call of TRBD2 is as the table states it, not checked on the DNA. TRBV21-1 is classified as a pseudogene. The CDR3 extends over 18 amino acids.